The next 16 T cell receptor beta chains were all read from a single sample in a study of T cell therapy after organ transplantation. No antigens are known for them. The method was immunoSEQ multiplex PCR; TCRdb's version includes in-frame clones alone and lacks a portion of them. The data contain 51,000 or so clones, about 95% of them seen just once; the ten biggest clones take up about 3.4%. Sequenced material: CD8+ T cells from blood, taken before autologous CMV-specific T cell therapy. These TCRs come from a human patient who had received a solid organ transplant and had CMV disease.

This chain connects TRBV6-4 to TRBJ2-2, with unresolved D. The CDR3 is 15 residues long. CDR1 is MRHNA, CDR2 SNTAGT, per germline. Trimming pared 4 bases from V and 5 bases from J, leaving 14 bases between. This chain's CDR3 is CASSGESKETGELFF. The DNA for the CDR3 is TGTGCCAGCAGTGGCGAGTCGAAGGAGACCGGGGAGCTGTTTTTT.

This chain connects TRBV19 to TRBJ2-7; TRBD2 might be the D (6 bases). Looked up from germline, CDR1 is LNHDA and CDR2 is SQIVND (reference sequence). Deletions cut 5 bases from V and 3 bases from J, with 14 bases between. This CDR3 comprises 14 residues. The CDR3 reads CASSPSSDGYEQYF. CDR3 DNA sequence: TGTGCCAGTAGTCCCTCTAGCGATGGCTACGAGCAGTACTTC. Looking up the rest from reference TRBV19 and TRBJ2-7 gives the full variable domain: DGGITQSPKYLFRKEGQNVTLSCEQNLNHDAMYWYRQDPGQGLRLIYYSQIVNDFQKGDIAEGYSVSREKKESFPLTVTSAQKNPTAFYLCASSPSSDGYEQYFGPGTRLTVT.

The chain employs TRBV30 and TRBJ2-7, with D possibly being TRBD2 (5 bases). Germline CDR1 GTSNPN, CDR2 SVGIG (reference sequence). The V end lost 0 bases, the J end lost 2 bases, and 11 bases lay between the germline ends. CDR3 length equals 14 residues. DNA of the CDR3: TGTGCCTGGAGTGTACGGAGGAGTCCCTACGAGCAGTACTTC. It codes for CAWSVRRSPYEQYF.

Here the CDR3 DNA reads TGTGCCAGCAGTGAATCCCATATAAGCAATCAGCCCCAGCATTTT. It yields the protein CASSESHISNQPQHF. The V and J genes are TRBV2 and TRBJ1-5; no firm D call. Germline V lookup: CDR1 SNHLY, CDR2 FYNNEI. The CDR3 sequence is 15 residues long. The V and J ends lost 2 bases and 1 base respectively, with 9 bases between them. Variable domain in full (rest from reference TRBV2 and TRBJ1-5): EPEVTQTPSHQVTQMGQEVILRCVPISNHLYFYWYRQILGQKVEFLVSFYNNEISEKSEIFDDQFSVERPDGSNFTLKIRSTKLEDSAMYFCASSESHISNQPQHFGDGTRLSIL.

The chain employs TRBV7-9 and TRBJ2-7; a weak D match, TRBD2 (5 bases). The V gene lost 4 bases and the J gene lost 4 bases, with 17 bases spanning the gap. The CDR3 extends over 15 amino acids. The germline CDR1 and CDR2 sequences are SEHNR and FQNEAQ (reference sequence). CDR3 nucleotides: TGTGCCAGCAGCTCTTTCGGGGTGGTGGAGTACGAGCAGTACTTC. It translates to CASSSFGVVEYEQYF.

The J gene is TRBJ2-5, the V gene TRBV12-5, with TRBD2 identical over 7 bases. The CDR3 covers 15 residues. CDR1 is LGHNT and CDR2 is FRNRAP in the germline V gene. The V segment lost 2 bases and the J segment 5 bases; nucleotides outside the gene matches: 8. The CDR3 DNA is TGTGCTAGTGGTTTGACGGGGAGGGCGGAGGAGACCCAGTACTTC. Translation gives CASGLTGRAEETQYF.

The sample holds one count of this clone. J is TRBJ1-2 and V is TRBV2, with 8 bases fitting TRBD1. Germline trimming cut 7 bases from V and 5 bases from J; bases unmatched to any gene: 3. This CDR3 has 12 amino acids. Germline V CDR1 and CDR2: SNHLY, FYNNEI. DNA of the CDR3: TGTGCCAGCATAGGGGACAGGTATGGCTACACCTTC. Its protein is CASIGDRYGYTF.

The J gene is TRBJ1-4, the V gene TRBV15; D is possibly TRBD1 (6 bases). V was clipped by 3 bases and J by 5 bases, with 19 bases between them. Germline CDR1 reads LNHNV; CDR2 reads YYDKDF (reference sequence). The CDR3 contains 17 residues. The CDR3 nucleotides read TGTGCCACCAGCAGTGTGAGGGGGGGGGTCCGGAATGAAAAACTGTTTTTT. Encoded protein: CATSSVRGGVRNEKLFF. Full variable domain (outside the CDR3, taken from reference TRBV15 and TRBJ1-4): DAMVIQNPRYQVTQFGKPVTLSCSQTLNHNVMYWYQQKSSQAPKLLFHYYDKDFNNEADTPDNFQSRRPNTSFCFLDIRSPGLGDTAMYLCATSSVRGGVRNEKLFFGSGTQLSVL.

This chain links TRBV13 with TRBJ2-3; 7 nucleotides match TRBD1. V trimming: 5 bases; J trimming: 4 bases; junction bases outside the gene matches: 3. This CDR3 contains 13 residues. Germline V CDR1 and CDR2: PRHDT, FYEKMQ (reference sequence). CDR3 protein: CASSPQGADTQYF. CDR3 sequence (DNA): TGTGCCAGCAGCCCCCAGGGGGCAGATACGCAGTATTTT.

The V call is TRBV6-5, the J call TRBJ2-7; D unclear. Germline V gene sequence: CDR1 MNHEY, CDR2 SVGAGI. Trimming took off 2 bases at V and 9 bases at J, with 8 bases between the two ends. The CDR3 loop spans 11 amino acids. The CDR3, as DNA: TGTGCCAGCAGTTACGAGGCGAGGCAGTACTTC. Amino acid sequence: CASSYEARQYF.

The rearrangement uses TRBV7-9 and TRBJ1-2; 7 bases agree with TRBD1. The germline V gene has CDR1 SEHNR and CDR2 FQNEAQ (reference sequence). The J segment lost 6 bases and the V segment lost 10 bases, leaving 8 bases of the junction unmatched. The CDR3 contains 12 residues. CDR3 amino acids: CATGVRGNGYTF. CDR3 sequence (DNA): TGTGCCACCGGCGTCAGGGGGAATGGCTACACCTTC.

The chain employs TRBV27 and TRBJ1-2; 12 positions match TRBD1. The V gene end was trimmed by 2 bases and the J gene end by 7 bases; junction bases not matched to a gene: 5. Germline CDR1 and CDR2: MNHEY and SMNVEV (reference sequence). The length of the CDR3 is 15 residues. CDR3 amino acids: CASSLGGQGAAGYTF. The CDR3 coding sequence is TGTGCCAGCAGTTTAGGGGGACAGGGGGCGGCTGGCTACACCTTC.

V and J are TRBV6-5 and TRBJ1-6, with a tentative D call TRBD1 (6 bases). Germline loops: CDR1 MNHEY, CDR2 SVGAGI. The CDR3 has 15 residues. Trimming stripped 7 bases from V and 6 bases from J, with 16 bases between. The CDR3 region has the DNA TGTGCCAGCACTTTCTCCAGGACAGCTAATTCACCCCTCCACTTT. Translating gives CASTFSRTANSPLHF.

The V call is TRBV4-3, the J call TRBJ2-1; 8 bases are a match to TRBD1. Germline V gives CDR1 LGHNA, CDR2 YSLEER. V was clipped by 5 bases and J by 8 bases; unmatched bases: 8. There are 14 residues in the CDR3. The CDR3: CASSEGAGGYEQFF. DNA for the CDR3: TGCGCCAGCAGCGAGGGGGCAGGGGGCTATGAGCAGTTCTTC.

V is TRBV6-6 and J is TRBJ1-1, with a possible D match to TRBD1 (6 bases). The germline V gene has CDR1 MNHNY and CDR2 SVGAGI (reference sequence). The CDR3 has 14 amino acids. Trimming took 2 bases from V and 1 from J, leaving 8 bases between them. The CDR3 reads CASSYQDRNTEAFF. The CDR3 DNA sequence: TGTGCCAGCAGTTACCAGGACAGGAACACTGAAGCTTTCTTT.

The chain links TRBV4-2 to TRBJ1-6; no reliable D call. The V and J ends lost 2 bases and 10 bases respectively, with 18 bases between them. The CDR3 extends over 16 amino acids. Germline CDR1 LGHNA, CDR2 YNFKEQ. CDR3 amino acids: CASSQSPRAAGSPLHF. Here the CDR3 DNA reads TGTGCCAGCAGCCAAAGTCCTCGTGCCGCTGGCTCACCCCTCCACTTT.